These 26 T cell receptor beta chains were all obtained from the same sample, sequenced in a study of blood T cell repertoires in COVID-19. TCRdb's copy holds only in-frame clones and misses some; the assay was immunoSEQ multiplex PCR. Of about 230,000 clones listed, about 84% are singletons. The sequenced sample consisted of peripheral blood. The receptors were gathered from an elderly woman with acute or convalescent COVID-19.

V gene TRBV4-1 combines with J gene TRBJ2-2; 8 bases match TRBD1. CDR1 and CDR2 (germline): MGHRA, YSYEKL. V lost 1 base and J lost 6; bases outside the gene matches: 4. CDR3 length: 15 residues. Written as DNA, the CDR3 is TGCGCCAGCAGCCAAGTGGACAGGGACGCCGGGGAGCTGTTTTTT. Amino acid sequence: CASSQVDRDAGELFF.

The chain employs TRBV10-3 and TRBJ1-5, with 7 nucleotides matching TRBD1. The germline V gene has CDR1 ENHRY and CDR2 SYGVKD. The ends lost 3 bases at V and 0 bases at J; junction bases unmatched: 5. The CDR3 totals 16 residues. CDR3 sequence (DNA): TGTGCCATCAGTGAACCATACAGGGGTAGCAATCAGCCCCAGCATTTT. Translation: CAISEPYRGSNQPQHF.

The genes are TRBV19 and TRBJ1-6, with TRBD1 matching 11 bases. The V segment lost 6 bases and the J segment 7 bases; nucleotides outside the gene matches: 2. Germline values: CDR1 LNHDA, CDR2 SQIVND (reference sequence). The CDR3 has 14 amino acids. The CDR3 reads CASRGTGGNSPLHF. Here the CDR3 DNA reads TGTGCCAGTAGAGGGACAGGGGGAAATTCACCCCTCCACTTT.

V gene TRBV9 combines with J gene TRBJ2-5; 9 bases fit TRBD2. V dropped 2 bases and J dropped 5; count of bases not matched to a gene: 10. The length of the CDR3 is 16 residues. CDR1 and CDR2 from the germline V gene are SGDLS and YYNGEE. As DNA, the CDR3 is TGTGCCAGCAGCGTTGTTAGCGGGAGTACAGGGGAGACCCAGTACTTC. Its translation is CASSVVSGSTGETQYF. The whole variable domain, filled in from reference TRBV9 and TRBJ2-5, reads DSGVTQTPKHLITATGQRVTLRCSPRSGDLSVYWYQQSLDQGLQFLIQYYNGEERAKGNILERFSAQQFPDLHSELNLSSLELGDSALYFCASSVVSGSTGETQYFGPGTRLLVL.

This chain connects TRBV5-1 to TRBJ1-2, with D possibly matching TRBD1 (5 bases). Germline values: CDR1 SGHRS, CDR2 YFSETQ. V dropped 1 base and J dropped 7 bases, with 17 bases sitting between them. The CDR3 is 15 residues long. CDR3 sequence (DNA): TGCGCCAGCAGCTTGAATGGGGCAGGTTATGCTGGCTACACCTTC. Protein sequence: CASSLNGAGYAGYTF.

CDR3 residues: CASSELRNSNQPQHF. The CDR3 nucleotides read TGTGCCAGCAGTGAACTACGAAATAGCAATCAGCCCCAGCATTTT. V and J are TRBV6-1 and TRBJ1-5; D remains ambiguous. This CDR3 spans 15 amino acids. V was pared by 2 bases and J by 0 bases, with 8 bases between. The germline V gene has CDR1 MNHNS and CDR2 SASEGT.

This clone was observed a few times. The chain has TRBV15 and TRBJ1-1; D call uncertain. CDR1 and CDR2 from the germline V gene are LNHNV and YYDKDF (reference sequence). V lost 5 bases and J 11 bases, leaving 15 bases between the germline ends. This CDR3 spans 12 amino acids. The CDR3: CATSAREGMAFF. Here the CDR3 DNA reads TGTGCCACCAGCGCCCGGGAGGGTATGGCTTTCTTT.

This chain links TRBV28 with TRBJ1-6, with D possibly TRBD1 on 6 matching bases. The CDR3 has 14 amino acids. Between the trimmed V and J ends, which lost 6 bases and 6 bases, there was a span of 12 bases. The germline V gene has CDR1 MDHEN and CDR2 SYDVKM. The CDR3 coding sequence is TGTGCCAGCAGCATAGGACAGATTAATTCACCCCTCCACTTT. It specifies CASSIGQINSPLHF.

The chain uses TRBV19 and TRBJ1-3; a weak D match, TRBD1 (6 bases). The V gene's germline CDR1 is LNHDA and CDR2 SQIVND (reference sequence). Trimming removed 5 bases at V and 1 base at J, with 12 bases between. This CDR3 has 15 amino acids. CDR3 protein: CASSPARGSGNTIYF. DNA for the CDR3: TGTGCCAGTAGTCCCGCCAGGGGATCTGGAAACACCATATATTTT.

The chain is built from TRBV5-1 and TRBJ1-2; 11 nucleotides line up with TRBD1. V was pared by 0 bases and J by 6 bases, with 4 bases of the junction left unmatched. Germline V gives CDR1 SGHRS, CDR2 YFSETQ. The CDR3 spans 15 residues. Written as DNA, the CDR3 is TGCGCCAGCAGCTTGGATGGACAGGGGGCGAATGGCTACACCTTC. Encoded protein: CASSLDGQGANGYTF.

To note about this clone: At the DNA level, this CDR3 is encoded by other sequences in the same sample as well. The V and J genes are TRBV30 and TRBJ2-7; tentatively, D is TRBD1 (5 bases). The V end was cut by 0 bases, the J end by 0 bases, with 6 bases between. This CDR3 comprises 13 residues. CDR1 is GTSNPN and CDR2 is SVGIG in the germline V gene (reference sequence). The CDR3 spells CAWSVDSSYEQYF. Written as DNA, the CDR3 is TGTGCCTGGAGTGTAGACAGCTCCTACGAGCAGTACTTC.

This chain's CDR3 is CASSLDGPGDNYGYTF. CDR3 nucleotide sequence: TGTGCCAGCAGCTTAGATGGCCCAGGCGATAACTATGGCTACACCTTC. The genes are TRBV13 and TRBJ1-2; no firm D call. CDR1 and CDR2 (germline): PRHDT, FYEKMQ (reference sequence). V was pared by 1 base and J by 1 base, with 13 bases between. The CDR3 has 16 residues.

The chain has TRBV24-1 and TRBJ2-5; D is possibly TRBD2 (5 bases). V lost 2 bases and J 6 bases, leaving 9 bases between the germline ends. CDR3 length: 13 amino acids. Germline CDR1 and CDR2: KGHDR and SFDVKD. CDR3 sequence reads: CATSDSTRKTQYF. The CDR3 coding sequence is TGTGCCACCAGTGATTCAACTAGGAAGACCCAGTACTTC.

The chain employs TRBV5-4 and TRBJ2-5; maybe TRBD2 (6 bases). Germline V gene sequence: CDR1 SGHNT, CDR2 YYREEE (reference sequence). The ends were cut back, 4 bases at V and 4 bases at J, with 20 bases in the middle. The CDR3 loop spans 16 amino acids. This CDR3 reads CASSGRSVGSAETQYF. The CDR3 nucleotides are TGTGCCAGCAGCGGGAGGTCCGTGGGTTCGGCAGAGACCCAGTACTTC. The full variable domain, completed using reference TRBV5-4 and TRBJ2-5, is ETGVTQSPTHLIKTRGQQVTLRCSSQSGHNTVSWYQQALGQGPQFIFQYYREEENGRGNFPPRFSGLQFPNYSSELNVNALELDDSALYLCASSGRSVGSAETQYFGPGTRLLVL.

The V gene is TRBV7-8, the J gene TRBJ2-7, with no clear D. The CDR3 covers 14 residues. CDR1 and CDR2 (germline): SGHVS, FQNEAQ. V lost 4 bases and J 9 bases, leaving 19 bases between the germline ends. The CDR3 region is CASSSRTAMIGQYF. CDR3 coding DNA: TGTGCCAGCAGCTCTAGAACCGCAATGATTGGGCAGTACTTC.

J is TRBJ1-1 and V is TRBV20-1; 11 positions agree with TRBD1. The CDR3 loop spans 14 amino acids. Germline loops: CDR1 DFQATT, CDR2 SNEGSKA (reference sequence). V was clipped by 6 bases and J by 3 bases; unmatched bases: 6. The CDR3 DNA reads TGCAGTGCAAGTCTGGGACAGGGGGACACTGAAGCTTTCTTT. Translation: CSASLGQGDTEAFF.

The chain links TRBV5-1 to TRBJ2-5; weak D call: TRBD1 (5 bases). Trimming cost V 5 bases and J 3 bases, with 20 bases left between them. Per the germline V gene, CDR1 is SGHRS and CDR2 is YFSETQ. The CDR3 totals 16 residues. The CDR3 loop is CASRSYPQGLEETQYF. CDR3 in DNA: TGCGCCAGCAGATCATATCCGCAGGGCCTTGAAGAGACCCAGTACTTC.

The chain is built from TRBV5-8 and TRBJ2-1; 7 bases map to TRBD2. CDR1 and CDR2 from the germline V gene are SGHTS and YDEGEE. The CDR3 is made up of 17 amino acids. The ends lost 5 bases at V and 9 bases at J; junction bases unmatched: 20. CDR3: CASSSAFGLEKEGEQFF. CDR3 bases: TGTGCCAGCAGTTCTGCTTTCGGACTAGAAAAAGAAGGTGAGCAGTTCTTC.

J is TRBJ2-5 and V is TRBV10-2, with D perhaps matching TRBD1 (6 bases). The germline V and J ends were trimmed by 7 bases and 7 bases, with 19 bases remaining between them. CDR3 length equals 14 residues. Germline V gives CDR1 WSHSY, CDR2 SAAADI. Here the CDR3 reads CASKSDQGMVTQYF. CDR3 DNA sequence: TGCGCCAGCAAATCGGATCAGGGGATGGTGACCCAGTACTTC.

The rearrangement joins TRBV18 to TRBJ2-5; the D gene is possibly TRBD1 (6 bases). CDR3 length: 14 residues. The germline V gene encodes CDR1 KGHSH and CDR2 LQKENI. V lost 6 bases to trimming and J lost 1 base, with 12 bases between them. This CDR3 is CASSKQGSQETQYF. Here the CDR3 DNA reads TGTGCCAGCTCTAAACAGGGTTCCCAAGAGACCCAGTACTTC.

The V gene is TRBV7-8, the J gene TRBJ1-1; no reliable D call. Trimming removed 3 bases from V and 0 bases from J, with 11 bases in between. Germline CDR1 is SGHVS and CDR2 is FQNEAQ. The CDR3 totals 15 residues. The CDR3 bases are TGTGCCAGCAGCTTTATCAGGATCATGAACACTGAAGCTTTCTTT. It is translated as CASSFIRIMNTEAFF.

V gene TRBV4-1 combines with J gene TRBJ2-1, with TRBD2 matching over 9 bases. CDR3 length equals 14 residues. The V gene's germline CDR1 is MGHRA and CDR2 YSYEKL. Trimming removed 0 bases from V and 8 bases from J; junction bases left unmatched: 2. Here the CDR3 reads CASSQELAGHEQFF. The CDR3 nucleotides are TGCGCCAGCAGCCAAGAGCTAGCGGGGCATGAGCAGTTCTTC.

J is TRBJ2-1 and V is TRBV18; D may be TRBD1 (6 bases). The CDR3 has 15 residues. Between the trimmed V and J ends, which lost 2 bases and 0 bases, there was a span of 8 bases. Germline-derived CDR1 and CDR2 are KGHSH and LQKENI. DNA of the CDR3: TGTGCCAGCTCACCAGGACAGAGCTCCTACAATGAGCAGTTCTTC. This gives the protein CASSPGQSSYNEQFF.

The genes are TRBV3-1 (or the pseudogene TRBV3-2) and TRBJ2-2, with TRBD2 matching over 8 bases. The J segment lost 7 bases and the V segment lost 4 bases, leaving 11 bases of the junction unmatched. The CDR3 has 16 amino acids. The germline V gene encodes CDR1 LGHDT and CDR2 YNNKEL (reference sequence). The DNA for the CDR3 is TGTGCCAGCAGCCGTCTAACCGGGACTAGTAACGGGGAGCTGTTTTTT. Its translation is CASSRLTGTSNGELFF.

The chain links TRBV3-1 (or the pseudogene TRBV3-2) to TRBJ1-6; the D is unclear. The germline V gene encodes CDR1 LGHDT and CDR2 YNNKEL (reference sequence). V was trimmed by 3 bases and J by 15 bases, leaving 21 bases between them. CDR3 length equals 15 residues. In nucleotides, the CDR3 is TGTGCCAGCAGCCAGACTTCCACCCGAGGAGCAAGCCTCCACTTT. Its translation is CASSQTSTRGASLHF.

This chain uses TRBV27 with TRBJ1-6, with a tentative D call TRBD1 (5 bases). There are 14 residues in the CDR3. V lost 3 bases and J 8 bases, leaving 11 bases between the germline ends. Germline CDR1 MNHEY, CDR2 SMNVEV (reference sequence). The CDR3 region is CASSLTRGDSPLHF. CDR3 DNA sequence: TGTGCCAGCAGTTTGACTCGGGGGGATTCACCCCTCCACTTT.